The 24 T cell receptor beta chains given below trace back to one sample, sequenced in a study of blood T cell repertoires in COVID-19 (TCRdb year 2020). Library construction relied on the immunoSEQ multiplex PCR assay. Imported from immuneACCESS, the table was reduced by TCRdb to in-frame sequences with V and J called. These copies leave out some clones; in studies compared against another copy, an unresolved V gene accounts for under half, and the cause of the remainder is not known. For this sample the table gives about half a million clones, of which 89% were detected only once. The leading ten clones occupy 0.75% to 0.9% of the sample. Sequencing was done on a sample of peripheral blood. These receptors were obtained from a man aged 18 to 30 with COVID-19, enrolled during active disease.

The chain uses TRBV6-5 and TRBJ2-7; possible D gene TRBD1, 6 bases. Germline CDR1 reads MNHEY; CDR2 reads SVGAGI. Trimming cost V 6 bases and J 3 bases, with 15 bases left between them. CDR3 length: 14 amino acids. The CDR3 DNA is TGTGCCAGCAGCCGAACAGGGATTTACTACGAGCAGTACTTC. This translates into CASSRTGIYYEQYF.

The rearrangement uses TRBV23-1 and TRBJ2-2; 8 positions match TRBD1. TRBV23-1 is an ORF, and what it does is uncertain. The ends lost 7 bases at V and 5 bases at J; junction bases unmatched: 15. The CDR3 is made up of 17 amino acids. CDR3 sequence reads: CASTVRTGRTGTGELFF. The CDR3, as DNA: TGCGCCAGCACCGTCCGGACAGGGAGGACGGGAACCGGGGAGCTGTTTTTT.

Here the CDR3 reads CASSQGLAVQFF. CDR3 DNA sequence: TGTGCCAGCAGCCAGGGACTAGCGGTGCAGTTCTTC. J is TRBJ2-1 and V is TRBV3-1 (or the pseudogene TRBV3-2); 11 bases map to TRBD2. V shed 3 bases, J shed 12 bases, and the junction held 1 base outside the gene matches. The V gene's germline CDR1 is LGHDT and CDR2 YNNKEL (reference sequence). This CDR3 comprises 12 residues.

V and J are TRBV5-1 and TRBJ2-3, with 8 bases aligning to TRBD2. The V and J ends lost 1 base and 2 bases, in that order; junction bases with no gene match: 3. Germline-derived CDR1 and CDR2 are SGHRS and YFSETQ. The CDR3 has 15 amino acids. CDR3 nucleotide sequence: TGCGCCAGCAGCTTGCGGGAGGGGAACACAGATACGCAGTATTTT. Protein sequence: CASSLREGNTDTQYF.

The V gene is TRBV11-3, the J gene TRBJ1-1, with a possible D match to TRBD1 (6 bases). The CDR3 covers 13 residues. With 8 bases removed from V and 5 bases from J, the gap between germline ends came to 15 bases. Germline lookup yields CDR1 SGHNT and CDR2 YENEEA. CDR3 loop: CASLLRQGTEAFF. The CDR3 DNA sequence: TGTGCCAGCCTTCTTAGGCAGGGGACTGAAGCTTTCTTT.

The chain combines TRBV11-2 with TRBJ2-1; tentative D call: TRBD1 (6 bases). Germline lookup yields CDR1 SGHAT and CDR2 FQNNGV. The CDR3 is 15 residues long. The V end was cut by 1 base, the J end by 2 bases, with 9 bases between. This CDR3 is CASSLGPGAYNEQFF. The DNA of the CDR3 is TGTGCCAGCAGCTTAGGCCCAGGGGCCTACAATGAGCAGTTCTTC.

The rearrangement joins TRBV29-1 to TRBJ2-4; D is perhaps TRBD2 (7 bases). Per germline, CDR1 SQVTM and CDR2 ANQGSEA. V was clipped by 5 bases and J by 0 bases, with 20 bases between them. This CDR3 comprises 17 residues. CDR3 nucleotides: TGCAGCGTTACTTTGGTCCTAGGGGGGGTAGCCAAAAACATTCAGTACTTC. Residues: CSVTLVLGGVAKNIQYF.

The gene calls are TRBV5-4 and TRBJ2-7; no firm D call. The CDR3 is 15 residues long. Germline values: CDR1 SGHNT, CDR2 YYREEE (reference sequence). V was shortened by 4 bases and J by 2 bases, with 16 bases between the two germline ends. The CDR3 DNA reads TGTGCCAGCAGCCAGACTTTTCTCGGCCCCTACGAGCAGTACTTC. Translating gives CASSQTFLGPYEQYF.

The chain is built from TRBV3-1 (or the pseudogene TRBV3-2) and TRBJ2-4; D is perhaps TRBD1 (6 bases). This CDR3 comprises 12 residues. Trimming removed 1 base from V and 11 bases from J, with 9 bases in between. Per germline, CDR1 LGHDT and CDR2 YNNKEL (reference sequence). In DNA form, the CDR3 reads TGTGCCAGCAGCCAAGCCACAGGGTTTCAGTACTTC. As protein: CASSQATGFQYF.

The chain carries TRBV7-8 and TRBJ1-1, with no clear D. This CDR3 is 14 amino acids long. Trimming pared 5 bases from V and 0 bases from J, leaving 10 bases between. Germline V gives CDR1 SGHVS, CDR2 FQNEAQ. CDR3 protein: CASSPEGMNTEAFF. The CDR3 region has the DNA TGTGCCAGCAGCCCGGAGGGCATGAACACTGAAGCTTTCTTT.

Regarding this clone: In the same sample, other DNA sequences code for this CDR3. The gene calls are TRBV18 and TRBJ2-5, with a tentative D call TRBD1 (5 bases). Germline V gives CDR1 KGHSH, CDR2 LQKENI. V lost 2 bases to trimming and J lost 4 bases, with 8 bases between them. This CDR3 has 13 residues. Written as DNA, the CDR3 is TGTGCCAGCTCACCAGGGCAGGGAGAGACCCAGTACTTC. Protein product: CASSPGQGETQYF.

The chain uses TRBV11-2 and TRBJ1-6; weak D call: TRBD1 (5 bases). Trimming cost V 5 bases and J 7 bases, with 18 bases left between them. Germline values: CDR1 SGHAT, CDR2 FQNNGV. The CDR3 spans 16 residues. CDR3 sequence reads: CASSDQGRGRNSPLHF. CDR3 bases: TGTGCCAGCAGCGACCAGGGTAGGGGTAGGAATTCACCCCTCCACTTT.

The J gene is TRBJ2-7, the V gene TRBV9, with 9 bases matching TRBD1. V shed 3 bases and J 2 bases; nucleotides not matched to a gene: 6. The CDR3 covers 15 residues. The germline CDR1 and CDR2 sequences are SGDLS and YYNGEE. CDR3 protein: CASSAGGQGTYEQYF. CDR3 sequence (DNA): TGTGCCAGCAGCGCGGGGGGACAGGGTACCTACGAGCAGTACTTC.

The chain uses TRBV4-1 and TRBJ2-5; a weak D match, TRBD2 (7 bases). The CDR3 is 15 amino acids. The germline V and J ends were trimmed by 6 bases and 5 bases, with 19 bases remaining between them. Per the germline V gene, CDR1 is MGHRA and CDR2 is YSYEKL. CDR3 loop: CASRQSTGGAETQYF. For the CDR3, the DNA is TGCGCCAGCAGACAGTCTACGGGGGGCGCTGAGACCCAGTACTTC.

This sequence joins TRBV18 and TRBJ1-5; no clear D. The CDR3 runs to 15 residues. The germline V gene encodes CDR1 KGHSH and CDR2 LQKENI. Trimming cost V 3 bases and J 3 bases, with 12 bases left between them. For the CDR3, the DNA is TGTGCCAGCTCACCCCGGAACCGGGACAATCAGCCCCAGCATTTT. It encodes CASSPRNRDNQPQHF. The variable domain in full, completed from reference TRBV18 and TRBJ1-5, reads NAGVMQNPRHLVRRRGQEARLRCSPMKGHSHVYWYRQLPEEGLKFMVYLQKENIIDESGMPKERFSAEFPKEGPSILRIQQVVRGDSAAYFCASSPRNRDNQPQHFGDGTRLSIL.

The chain has TRBV5-1 and TRBJ2-3; D call uncertain. The V gene lost 0 bases and the J gene lost 2 bases, with 4 bases spanning the gap. The CDR3 runs 13 residues. The germline gives CDR1 SGHRS, CDR2 YFSETQ. The CDR3 spells CASSLDYTDTQYF. The CDR3 DNA reads as TGCGCCAGCAGCTTGGACTACACAGATACGCAGTATTTT.

This clone was picked up a small number of times. The V and J genes are TRBV7-3 and TRBJ2-1; 13 nucleotides line up with TRBD2. This CDR3 is 15 amino acids long. V dropped 5 bases and J dropped 5; count of bases not matched to a gene: 3. The V gene's germline CDR1 is SGHTA and CDR2 FQGTGA. CDR3 residues: CASSGGTSGNNEQFF. The CDR3 DNA reads as TGTGCCAGCAGCGGGGGGACTAGCGGGAACAATGAGCAGTTCTTC.

The chain is built from TRBV27 and TRBJ2-1; 13 positions match TRBD2. Losses at the gene ends were 5 bases for V and 6 bases for J; bases not matched to a gene: 7. CDR3 length equals 16 residues. Germline V gene lookup returns CDR1 MNHEY and CDR2 SMNVEV (reference sequence). The CDR3 protein is CASSPLRTSGSNEQFF. CDR3 DNA sequence: TGTGCCAGCAGTCCCCTTCGGACTAGCGGGAGCAATGAGCAGTTCTTC.

The V and J genes are TRBV7-9 and TRBJ2-5; 8 bases fit TRBD1. The CDR3 contains 15 residues. Germline V gene sequence: CDR1 SEHNR, CDR2 FQNEAQ (reference sequence). With 3 bases clipped from V and 4 bases from J, the junction kept 7 bases outside the gene matches. The CDR3 here is CASSFLRTGPETQYF. The CDR3 DNA sequence: TGTGCCAGCAGCTTTCTCCGGACAGGGCCAGAGACCCAGTACTTC. Based on the CDR3 plus reference TRBV7-9 and TRBJ2-5, the full variable domain is DTGVSQNPRHKITKRGQNVTFRCDPISEHNRLYWYRQTLGQGPEFLTYFQNEAQLEKSRLLSDRFSAERPKGSFSTLEIQRTEQGDSAMYLCASSFLRTGPETQYFGPGTRLLVL.

This chain uses TRBV25-1 with TRBJ1-6; 9 positions match TRBD1. The CDR3 has 14 residues. V lost 4 bases to trimming and J lost 7 bases; unmatched junction nucleotides: 2. Germline values: CDR1 MGHDK, CDR2 SYGVNS. The CDR3 region is CASSVTGGNSPLHF. CDR3 nucleotides: TGTGCCAGCAGTGTTACAGGGGGCAATTCACCCCTCCACTTT.

This clone was counted once. The chain has TRBV2 and TRBJ2-5; D possibly corresponds to TRBD1 (5 bases). Germline-derived CDR1 and CDR2 are SNHLY and FYNNEI. Trimming shortened V by 8 bases and J by 5 bases, and 9 bases separated the two germline ends. The CDR3 sequence is 11 residues long. This chain's CDR3 is CASSAGETQYF. The CDR3, as DNA: TGTGCCAGCTCTGCAGGGGAGACCCAGTACTTC.

The chain couples TRBV3-1 (or the pseudogene TRBV3-2) to TRBJ1-5, with unresolved D. CDR1 and CDR2 from the germline V gene are LGHDT and YNNKEL (reference sequence). With 4 bases removed from V and 2 bases from J, the gap between germline ends came to 15 bases. The CDR3 has 16 residues. CDR3 residues: CASSRGEGRGNQPQHF. CDR3 sequence (DNA): TGTGCCAGCAGCCGTGGGGAGGGTCGTGGCAATCAGCCCCAGCATTTT.

V and J are TRBV7-2 and TRBJ2-7; 7 bases agree with TRBD2. From germline, CDR1 is SGHTA and CDR2 FQGNSA. V lost 5 bases to trimming and J lost 3 bases; unmatched junction nucleotides: 7. This CDR3 has 14 residues. The CDR3 DNA reads TGTGCCAGCAGCGAAGGACTAGGGCGCTACGAGCAGTACTTC. This codes for CASSEGLGRYEQYF.

CDR3 coding DNA: TGTGCCAGCAGTTTAAGTGGGGGGGCTAAACCCGAGCAGTTCTTC. Translated: CASSLSGGAKPEQFF. The chain employs TRBV27 and TRBJ2-1, with D maybe TRBD2 (7 bases). Between the trimmed V and J ends, which lost 2 bases and 10 bases, there was a span of 18 bases. The CDR3 has 15 amino acids. CDR1 MNHEY and CDR2 SMNVEV come from the germline V gene (reference sequence).